This section outlines one T cell receptor beta chain sequence together with its context. Its matching antigen is unknown. CD45RA+ naive and CD45RA-negative memory subsets were separated from CD4+ cells. This specimen comes from a study of shared clonotypes between healthy human individuals. Across the whole study: Contributing individuals were two females and a few males aged 18 to 49. Notes on the study in general: When naive CD4 clonotypes were compared across a few donors, about 4.8% were shared.

The data were produced by immunoSEQ multiplex PCR, yet TCRdb's version contains in-frame clones alone and is incomplete. This table holds fewer than 3 million clones, roughly 90% found once. This CDR3 has 14 residues. The germline V and J ends were trimmed by 3 bases and 3 bases, with 10 bases remaining between them. In germline, CDR1 is SGHNT, CDR2 YENEEA. The V and J genes are TRBV11-3 and TRBJ2-3, with a weak D call TRBD1 (5 bases). The source of this sequence is a man aged 18 to 35 in good health. Some clones in this sample may be carry-over from other donors' samples. Sequencing was done on a sample of naive CD4+ T cells from PBMCs. This sample's subset: CD45RA+ positively selected. CDR3 residues: CASSFRQITDTQYF. CDR3 DNA sequence: TGTGCCAGCAGCTTCAGACAGATTACAGATACGCAGTATTTT. Using reference TRBV11-3 and TRBJ2-3 for the parts outside the CDR3, the full variable domain is EAGVVQSPRYKIIEKKQPVAFWCNPISGHNTLYWYLQNLGQGPELLIRYENEEAVDDSQLPKDRFSAERLKGVDSTLKIQPAELGDSAVYLCASSFRQITDTQYFGPGTRLTVL.